The clone carrying this T cell receptor (beta chain) has just a few counts. Method: immunoSEQ multiplex PCR; TCRdb's copy keeps in-frame clones and lacks some. The data hold approximately 46,000 clones, with 70% to 85% observed a single time. The data stem from a study of blood T cell repertoires in COVID-19. Germline V gene data show CDR1 as SGHTA and CDR2 as FQGNSA. The CDR3 contains 15 residues. The V gene end was trimmed by 1 base and the J gene end by 7 bases; junction bases not matched to a gene: 5. The sample consisted of peripheral blood. This receptor was obtained from a human donor in a cohort sampled during active COVID-19. The V gene is TRBV7-2, the J gene TRBJ2-2; 8 bases line up with TRBD2. CDR3 nucleotide sequence: TGTGCCAGCAGCTTAGGAGGACTAGCTGGCGGGGAGCTGTTTTTT. Translation: CASSLGGLAGGELFF.